The T cell receptor beta chain under discussion was sequenced for a study of blood T cell repertoires in COVID-19. In this sample, this clone turned up a few times. Per the germline V gene, CDR1 is GTSNPN and CDR2 is SVGIG (reference sequence). The CDR3 runs to 13 residues. V dropped 4 bases and J dropped 5 bases, with 14 bases sitting between them. The table came from immunoSEQ multiplex PCR; TCRdb's copy has only in-frame clones and leaves some out. The sample includes some 220,000 clones, roughly 80% of them seen just once. The specimen sequenced was peripheral blood. The sequence was collected from a woman in her 70s with acute or convalescent COVID-19. This chain uses TRBV30 with TRBJ1-2; D gene uncertain. Here the CDR3 reads CAWNTNSRYGYTF. CDR3 DNA sequence: TGTGCCTGGAACACAAATTCCCGATATGGCTACACCTTC.